A single count supports the clone carrying this T cell receptor (beta chain). The sample belongs to a study of control samples from healthy donors and cancer patients. CDR1 and CDR2 from the germline V gene are LNHDA and SQIVND (reference sequence). Trimming shortened V by 3 bases and J by 0 bases, and 9 bases separated the two germline ends. The CDR3 runs to 15 residues. TCRdb's table, derived via immunoSEQ multiplex PCR, lists solely in-frame clones and lacks some. This sample has 100,000 to 150,000 clones, with around 92% found just once. The sequenced sample was blood. The TCR was taken from a woman aged 45 to 65 in good health. The chain employs TRBV19 and TRBJ1-3; D unclear. The CDR3 nucleotides read TGTGCCAGTAGTATGGACCGAAGCTCTGGAAACACCATATATTTT. It specifies CASSMDRSSGNTIYF.